Following are 9 T cell receptor beta chains from one sample sequenced in a study of T cell changes during pregnancy in multiple sclerosis. Assay used: immunoSEQ multiplex PCR; TCRdb lists only in-frame clones, some missing. Of around 100,000 clones in the sample, 92% were seen once. The input for sequencing was peripheral blood, taken in the third trimester of pregnancy. Receptors were obtained from a female donor with multiple sclerosis, enrolled in a pregnancy study.

The chain employs TRBV7-3 and TRBJ2-3, with 9 positions matching TRBD1. CDR1 is SGHTA and CDR2 is FQGTGA in the germline V gene. This CDR3 is built from 16 residues. The J segment lost 3 bases and the V segment lost 5 bases, leaving 9 bases of the junction unmatched. CDR3 sequence reads: CASSLKRGQGTDTQYF. CDR3 DNA sequence: TGTGCCAGCAGCCTAAAGCGGGGACAGGGAACAGATACGCAGTATTTT.

The J gene is TRBJ2-7, the V gene TRBV28; 10 bases match TRBD2. CDR3 length: 15 residues. V lost 7 bases to trimming and J lost 3 bases; unmatched junction nucleotides: 9. Germline values: CDR1 MDHEN, CDR2 SYDVKM. The CDR3 region is CASTRLAGHFYEQYF. CDR3 DNA sequence: TGTGCCAGCACCCGACTAGCGGGCCACTTCTACGAGCAGTACTTC.

J is TRBJ1-1 and V is TRBV6-1; D unresolved. CDR1 and CDR2 from the germline V gene are MNHNS and SASEGT. The CDR3 is 16 amino acids. The V end was cut by 2 bases, the J end by 6 bases, with 19 bases between. CDR3 nucleotide sequence: TGTGCCAGCAGTGAAAAATCTCGGGTCCGAGCGGCTGAAGCTTTCTTT. Protein: CASSEKSRVRAAEAFF.

The chain links TRBV15 to TRBJ1-4, with 10 bases matching TRBD1. In germline, CDR1 is LNHNV, CDR2 YYDKDF (reference sequence). V dropped 4 bases and J dropped 3; count of bases not matched to a gene: 5. This CDR3 spans 16 amino acids. This CDR3 reads CATSTGTGVANEKLFF. The DNA of the CDR3 is TGTGCCACCAGCACCGGGACAGGGGTTGCTAATGAAAAACTGTTTTTT.

The chain couples TRBV2 to TRBJ1-5, with no clear D. The CDR3 loop spans 14 amino acids. CDR1 SNHLY and CDR2 FYNNEI come from the germline V gene. V dropped 5 bases and J dropped 4 bases, with 12 bases sitting between them. The CDR3 DNA reads as TGTGCCAGCAGTTCTACAGAGGGTAATCAGCCCCAGCATTTT. Protein: CASSSTEGNQPQHF.

V is TRBV10-3 and J is TRBJ1-3; 8 bases align to TRBD1. Germline values: CDR1 ENHRY, CDR2 SYGVKD. The CDR3 is made up of 14 amino acids. V lost 8 bases to trimming and J lost 0 bases; unmatched junction nucleotides: 3. CDR3 in amino acids: CAIADRGSGNTIYF. In DNA form, the CDR3 reads TGTGCCATCGCTGACAGGGGCTCTGGAAACACCATATATTTT.

The chain recombines TRBV19 with TRBJ1-2; 8 bases are a match to TRBD1. Germline CDR1 reads LNHDA; CDR2 reads SQIVND (reference sequence). This CDR3 contains 13 residues. Trimming cost V 6 bases and J 6 bases; bases outside gene matches: 6. Here the CDR3 DNA reads TGTGCCAGTAGGAACAGGGGGGCGGATGGCTACACCTTC. Its protein product is CASRNRGADGYTF.

The rearrangement uses TRBV28 and TRBJ2-2; 9 bases align to TRBD1. The CDR3 extends over 15 amino acids. The V gene end was trimmed by 6 bases and the J gene end by 5 bases; junction bases not matched to a gene: 7. Germline CDR1 is MDHEN and CDR2 is SYDVKM. CDR3 protein: CASRVDRGGTGELFF. The DNA of the CDR3 is TGTGCCAGCAGAGTAGACAGGGGGGGAACCGGGGAGCTGTTTTTT.

CDR3 residues: CASNYGGNTEAFF. The CDR3 coding sequence is TGCGCCAGCAACTACGGGGGAAACACTGAAGCTTTCTTT. This chain joins TRBV5-1 and TRBJ1-1; TRBD1 might be the D (5 bases). Trimming removed 6 bases from V and 2 bases from J, with 11 bases in between. Germline-derived CDR1 and CDR2 are SGHRS and YFSETQ. CDR3 length equals 13 residues.